These T cell receptor beta chains were read from a single sample in a study of cytomegalovirus exposure and HLA in healthy donors. This table comes from immunoSEQ multiplex PCR, and its TCRdb copy is limited to in-frame clones, with some not included. This table has 150,000 to 180,000 clones, around 80% appearing once. Specimen: PBMCs. These receptors were obtained from a middle-aged woman in good health and CMV-seronegative. CDR3s include the opening cysteine and the closing phenylalanine or tryptophan. Each record gives: D gene, clone size, V gene, J gene, CDR3 protein, CDR3 DNA. D genes are given only for firm matches. Clone size is not always given. Where it is, it says once, few, many or a class for expanded clones.

>TRBD1|once|TRBV6-5|TRBJ2-7
CASRGTGGRYEQYF
TGTGCCAGCAGAGGGACAGGGGGCAGATACGAGCAGTACTTC
>NA|NA|TRBV5-1|TRBJ2-1
CASNPGTSSYNEQFF
TGCGCCAGCAACCCCGGGACATCGTCCTACAATGAGCAGTTCTTC
>NA|NA|TRBV4-2|TRBJ1-2
CASSHRWGDYGYTF
TGTGCCAGCAGCCATCGATGGGGGGATTATGGCTACACCTTC
>TRBD1|NA|TRBV5-4|TRBJ1-1
CASSLGQRQAFF
TGTGCCAGCAGCCTGGGACAGAGACAAGCTTTCTTT
>TRBD1|NA|TRBV7-9|TRBJ2-3
CASSLGQNTDTQYF
TGTGCCAGCAGCTTGGGACAGAACACAGATACGCAGTATTTT
>NA|few|TRBV6-1|TRBJ1-2
CASSETGYGYTF
TGTGCCAGCAGTGAAACGGGTTATGGCTACACCTTC
>TRBD2|NA|TRBV6-4|TRBJ2-3
CASSEVASGSSDTQYF
TGTGCCAGCAGTGAGGTAGCTAGCGGGTCCTCAGATACGCAGTATTTT
>TRBD2|NA|TRBV11-3|TRBJ2-7
CASSSQAGPHYEQYF
TGTGCCAGCAGCTCACAAGCGGGGCCCCACTACGAGCAGTACTTC
>TRBD2|NA|TRBV29-1|TRBJ2-1
CSVVGTSGQPSSYNEQFF
TGCAGCGTTGTCGGGACTAGCGGACAACCTTCCTCCTACAATGAGCAGTTCTTC
>NA|NA|TRBV5-1|TRBJ1-1
CASSPHRVTEAFF
TGCGCCAGCAGCCCTCACAGGGTCACTGAAGCTTTCTTT
>TRBD1|NA|TRBV7-2|TRBJ1-5
CASSLPGTGFNQPQHF
TGTGCCAGCAGCTTACCGGGGACAGGGTTCAATCAGCCCCAGCATTTT
>NA|NA|TRBV7-8|TRBJ2-2
CASSFGRAGIGELFF
TGTGCCAGCAGCTTCGGAAGGGCCGGGATCGGGGAGCTGTTTTTT
>NA|NA|TRBV30|TRBJ1-2
CAWSVRGANYGYTF
TGTGCCTGGAGTGTTCGGGGAGCTAACTATGGCTACACCTTC
>TRBD2|once|TRBV7-9|TRBJ2-1
CASSSLAGGSTYNEQFF
TGTGCCAGCAGTTCACTAGCGGGAGGATCGACCTACAATGAGCAGTTCTTC
>TRBD2|NA|TRBV28|TRBJ2-1
CASSGGYEQFF
TGTGCCAGCAGCGGGGGGTATGAGCAGTTCTTC
>NA|NA|TRBV9|TRBJ2-1
CASSVSSSYNEQFF
TGTGCCAGCAGCGTCTCCTCCTCCTACAATGAGCAGTTCTTC
>NA|NA|TRBV5-1|TRBJ2-3
CASSLRGTPTDTQYF
TGCGCCAGCAGCTTAAGGGGAACCCCCACAGATACGCAGTATTTT
>TRBD1|NA|TRBV29-1|TRBJ1-1
CSVEDGTARQAFF
TGCAGCGTTGAAGATGGGACAGCCCGACAAGCTTTCTTT
>TRBD1|NA|TRBV5-8|TRBJ1-4
CASSTGQGNEKLFF
TGTGCCAGCAGCACGGGACAGGGCAATGAAAAACTGTTTTTT
>TRBD1|NA|TRBV10-2|TRBJ2-5
CASSGTGLTQYF
TGCGCCAGCAGTGGGACAGGGCTGACCCAGTACTTC
>NA|NA|TRBV2|TRBJ1-1
CASSVGGITEAFF
TGTGCCAGCAGCGTGGGGGGGATCACTGAAGCTTTCTTT
>NA|NA|TRBV30|TRBJ2-5
CAWSYGGIETQYF
TGTGCCTGGAGTTACGGCGGGATAGAGACCCAGTACTTC
>NA|few|TRBV5-4|TRBJ2-1
CASSFSSSYNEQFF
TGTGCCAGCAGTTTCTCTAGCTCCTACAATGAGCAGTTCTTC
>NA|once|TRBV29-1|TRBJ1-1
CSGNRAMNTEAFF
TGCAGCGGAAACAGGGCCATGAACACTGAAGCTTTCTTT
>TRBD1|NA|TRBV10-3|TRBJ1-6
CATKGDRGRDNSPLHF
TGTGCCACGAAAGGGGACAGGGGGCGGGATAATTCACCCCTCCACTTT
>NA|NA|TRBV11-3|TRBJ2-7
CASSLDRGFSYEQYF
TGTGCCAGCAGCTTAGATAGGGGTTTCTCCTACGAGCAGTACTTC
>NA|NA|TRBV27|TRBJ1-1
CASSLVSLGGMNTEAFF
TGTGCCAGCAGTTTAGTGAGTCTAGGAGGAATGAACACTGAAGCTTTCTTT
>TRBD1|NA|TRBV6-6|TRBJ1-4
CASRQPYRGENEKLFF
TGTGCCAGCAGGCAGCCATACAGGGGGGAGAATGAAAAACTGTTTTTT
>NA|NA|TRBV28|TRBJ1-2
CASRVITANYGYTF
TGTGCCAGCAGAGTTATCACAGCTAACTATGGCTACACCTTC
>TRBD1|few|TRBV7-9|TRBJ2-3
CASSSPIRQGSTDTQYF
TGTGCCAGCAGCTCACCCATCCGACAGGGTAGCACAGATACGCAGTATTTT
>TRBD1|once|TRBV27|TRBJ1-2
CVSGGEFYGYTF
TGTGTCTCAGGGGGCGAGTTCTATGGCTACACCTTC
>TRBD2|NA|TRBV6-1|TRBJ2-1
CASSEVGGSSYNEQFF
TGTGCCAGCAGTGAAGTTGGCGGGAGCTCCTACAATGAGCAGTTCTTC
>TRBD1|NA|TRBV11-3|TRBJ1-2
CASSRGTGGYGYTF
TGTGCCAGCAGCCGCGGGACAGGGGGGTATGGCTACACCTTC
>NA|NA|TRBV1|TRBJ2-1
CTSSRGTSHEQFF
TGCACCAGCAGCCGGGGGACTAGCCATGAGCAGTTCTTC
>NA|NA|TRBV2|TRBJ2-6
CATSRNSGANVLTF
TGTGCTACTAGCCGCAACTCTGGGGCCAACGTCCTGACTTTC
>NA|NA|TRBV5-1|TRBJ2-7
CASSLQAATHEQYF
TGCGCCAGCAGCTTGCAGGCAGCCACCCACGAGCAGTACTTC
>NA|NA|TRBV29-1|TRBJ1-4
CSVAAAQGAEKLFF
TGCAGCGTTGCGGCCGCCCAAGGAGCGGAAAAACTGTTTTTT
>TRBD1|NA|TRBV6-5|TRBJ1-5
CASKQSGTDNQPQHF
TGTGCCAGCAAGCAATCCGGGACAGACAATCAGCCCCAGCATTTT
>TRBD1|NA|TRBV6-5|TRBJ2-2
CASRQQGADTGELFF
TGTGCCAGCAGGCAGCAGGGGGCGGACACCGGGGAGCTGTTTTTT
>TRBD1|NA|TRBV6-5|TRBJ1-5
CASSPEGGGIGPQHF
TGTGCCAGCAGCCCCGAAGGAGGGGGCATAGGGCCCCAGCATTTT
>NA|NA|TRBV6-6|TRBJ1-5
CASSYPGVNQPQHF
TGTGCCAGCAGTTACCCCGGGGTAAATCAGCCCCAGCATTTT
>TRBD2|NA|TRBV5-1|TRBJ2-1
CASSLERRTSGAPYNEQFF
TGCGCCAGCAGCTTGGAGAGACGGACTAGCGGCGCTCCCTACAATGAGCAGTTCTTC
>TRBD2|NA|TRBV5-4|TRBJ2-5
CASSLGAGGPETQYF
TGTGCCAGCAGCTTGGGAGCGGGGGGTCCAGAGACCCAGTACTTC
>TRBD1|NA|TRBV10-3|TRBJ2-7
CATQGQGINEQYF
TGTGCCACCCAGGGACAGGGGATTAACGAGCAGTACTTC
>NA|NA|TRBV28|TRBJ1-1
CASRRYGGMGNTEAFF
TGTGCCAGCAGGAGATACGGGGGGATGGGGAACACTGAAGCTTTCTTT
>TRBD2|few|TRBV6-5|TRBJ2-2
CASGDGRVTGELFF
TGTGCCAGCGGGGACGGGAGGGTTACCGGGGAGCTGTTTTTT
>NA|NA|TRBV19|TRBJ2-7
CASSMIGTTYEQYF
TGTGCCAGTAGTATGATTGGCACCACCTACGAGCAGTACTTC
>TRBD1|NA|TRBV5-6|TRBJ2-7
CASSPGTGFSYEQYF
TGTGCCAGCAGCCCCGGGACAGGGTTTTCCTACGAGCAGTACTTC
>NA|NA|TRBV28|TRBJ1-1
CASSRFVENTEAFF
TGTGCCAGCAGTCGGTTCGTCGAGAACACTGAAGCTTTCTTT
>TRBD2|NA|TRBV7-2|TRBJ2-2
CASSLEGTSGSRELFF
TGTGCCAGCAGCTTAGAGGGGACTAGCGGGAGTAGGGAGCTGTTTTTT
>NA|NA|TRBV7-8|TRBJ2-7
CASSPLSWSSYEQYF
TGTGCCAGCAGCCCTTTATCTTGGAGCTCCTACGAGCAGTACTTC